This T cell receptor beta chain was observed in a study of Graves' ophthalmopathy and Graves' hyperthyroidism. In the study overall: Before any treatment was given, at initial diagnosis, peripheral blood was collected.

The CDR3 sequence is 16 residues long. From germline, CDR1 is SEHNR and CDR2 FQNEAQ (reference sequence). V was shortened by 3 bases and J by 2 bases, with 15 bases between the two germline ends. Study observations and caveats: The model's prediction of ophthalmopathy progression had roughly 70% sensitivity and roughly 77% specificity. Detected in blood as well were most expanded thyroid clonotypes with frequency above 0.001.

The TCR beta CDR3 regions underwent amplification from RNA transcripts. The library came from an HTBI-primed first-round RT-PCR and a second-round multiplex PCR. TCRdb recomputed calls from the multiplex PCR reads with MiXCR, one row per CDR3 protein. The sample contains around 660,000 distinct CDR3 sequences, about two fifths of which appear only once. This clonotype was detected only a few times. The antigen is not known. The sequencing sample was made of peripheral blood. The clonotype comes from an adult man with Graves' ophthalmopathy. The V gene is TRBV7-9, the J gene TRBJ2-3, with D perhaps given as TRBD1 or TRBD2 (5 bases each). DNA for the CDR3: TGTGCCAGCAGCTTTCTCCGGGACGTGTACACAGATACGCAGTATTTT. As protein: CASSFLRDVYTDTQYF.